Listed below are T cell receptor beta chains from one sample, sequenced in a study of blood T cell repertoires in COVID-19. Clones were sequenced by immunoSEQ multiplex PCR, and TCRdb holds only the in-frame ones, with some missing. The data hold about 130,000 clones, with more than 75% observed a single time. Sample: peripheral blood. The receptors were gathered from a woman aged 65 to 85 with COVID-19, enrolled during active disease. The CDR3 runs from the conserved cysteine through the conserved F or W. The D gene is left open where the match is weak. Clone sizes are given selectively: once, few, many, or a class where the clone is expanded.

V: TRBV2
D: .
J: TRBJ1-5
size: .
DNA: TGTGCCAGCAGGCGGGACGTTGATCAGCCCCAGCATTTT
CDR3: CASRRDVDQPQHF

V: TRBV30
D: .
J: TRBJ1-1
size: .
DNA: TGTGCCTGGAGTAAGACTCCGAACACTGAAGCTTTCTTT
CDR3: CAWSKTPNTEAFF

V: TRBV3-1/TRBV3-2
D: TRBD2
J: TRBJ2-5
size: .
DNA: TGTGCCAGCAGCCCCCGCGGTCCGAGCGGGGGGGCCGGAGAGACCCAGTACTTC
CDR3: CASSPRGPSGGAGETQYF

V: TRBV11-1
D: TRBD1
J: TRBJ2-7
size: .
DNA: TGTGCCAGCTCCCCGGGGGACAGGCCCACCTACGAGCAGTACTTC
CDR3: CASSPGDRPTYEQYF

V: TRBV5-1
D: TRBD2
J: TRBJ2-3
size: .
DNA: TGCGCCAGCAGCCCCTTATCGGGGGGGAGGACAGATACGCAGTATTTT
CDR3: CASSPLSGGRTDTQYF

V: TRBV2
D: TRBD1
J: TRBJ1-6
size: few
DNA: TGTGCCAGCAGAAGAGGACAGGGCCTTAATTCACCCCTCCACTTT
CDR3: CASRRGQGLNSPLHF

V: TRBV11-2
D: .
J: TRBJ2-1
size: .
DNA: TGTGCCAGCAGCTGGGGGCAGAACAATGAGCAGTTCTTC
CDR3: CASSWGQNNEQFF

V: TRBV9
D: TRBD1
J: TRBJ1-2
size: .
DNA: TGTGCCAGCAGCGCCAGGGGGACTCCGGGGTATGGCTACACCTTC
CDR3: CASSARGTPGYGYTF

V: TRBV5-1
D: .
J: TRBJ1-1
size: many
DNA: TGCGCCAGCAGGATGCACAGGCAAACTGAAGCTTTCTTT
CDR3: CASRMHRQTEAFF

V: TRBV19
D: .
J: TRBJ2-7
size: .
DNA: TGTGCCAGTAGTATGGGGCAGGGGCCGGGGGAGCAGTACTTC
CDR3: CASSMGQGPGEQYF

V: TRBV5-1
D: .
J: TRBJ2-1
size: .
DNA: TGCGCCAGCAGCGCGGGACCGGGATACAATGAGCAGTTCTTC
CDR3: CASSAGPGYNEQFF

V: TRBV7-2
D: .
J: TRBJ1-5
size: .
DNA: TGTGCCAGCAGCTTAATTAAGGGAGGCAATCAGCCCCAGCATTTT
CDR3: CASSLIKGGNQPQHF

V: TRBV4-1
D: .
J: TRBJ2-2
size: .
DNA: TGCGCCAGCAGCCAAGTACGTCAGGAACCCAACGGGGAGCTGTTTTTT
CDR3: CASSQVRQEPNGELFF

V: TRBV7-2
D: .
J: TRBJ2-5
size: .
DNA: TGTGCCAGCACCCCCAGCCGGGGGGCTGGAGAGACCCAGTACTTC
CDR3: CASTPSRGAGETQYF

V: TRBV18
D: .
J: TRBJ1-2
size: .
DNA: TGTGCCAGCTCACCGACAGGCGTAGTGTATGGCTACACCTTC
CDR3: CASSPTGVVYGYTF

V: TRBV19
D: .
J: TRBJ2-2
size: .
DNA: TGTGCCAGTAGCCCCCTCAACCGGGACACCGGGGAGCTGTTTTTT
CDR3: CASSPLNRDTGELFF

V: TRBV3-1/TRBV3-2
D: .
J: TRBJ1-1
size: .
DNA: TGTGCCAGCGGACGACAGATGAACACTGAAGCTTTCTTT
CDR3: CASGRQMNTEAFF

V: TRBV30
D: .
J: TRBJ1-2
size: .
DNA: TGTGCCTGGAGTAGAGAGGGCGGCTATGGCTACACCTTC
CDR3: CAWSREGGYGYTF

V: TRBV7-8
D: .
J: TRBJ1-6
size: .
DNA: TGTGCCAGCAGCCATGGACAGAATTCACCCCTCCACTTT
CDR3: CASSHGQNSPLHF

V: TRBV1
D: .
J: TRBJ2-7
size: .
DNA: TGCACCAGCAGCCAAGATTGGGCAGTAACCTACGAGCAGTACTTC
CDR3: CTSSQDWAVTYEQYF

V: TRBV5-1
D: TRBD1
J: TRBJ2-5
size: .
DNA: TGCGCCAGCAGACCGACAACAGGGGTGGGGGAGACCCAGTACTTC
CDR3: CASRPTTGVGETQYF

V: TRBV30
D: TRBD1
J: TRBJ1-6
size: .
DNA: TGTGCCTGGAGTGGGGGACAGGGGAACTCACCCCTCCACTTT
CDR3: CAWSGGQGNSPLHF

V: TRBV6-2/TRBV6-3
D: TRBD1
J: TRBJ2-7
size: few
DNA: TGTGCCAGCAGTTACCTGGGACAGTTCCTCTACGAGCAGTACTTC
CDR3: CASSYLGQFLYEQYF

V: TRBV3-1/TRBV3-2
D: .
J: TRBJ1-3
size: once
DNA: TGTGCCAGCAGCCAGGGGCATCCGTTCTCTGGAAACACCATATATTTT
CDR3: CASSQGHPFSGNTIYF

V: TRBV5-8
D: TRBD1
J: TRBJ1-5
size: .
DNA: TGTGCCAGCAGCTCCGGGACAGGGGGACTTTTCGGCAATCAGCCCCAGCATTTT
CDR3: CASSSGTGGLFGNQPQHF

V: TRBV18
D: .
J: TRBJ2-2
size: once
DNA: TGTGCCAGCTCACCCGCGGCGAGCACCGGGGAGCTGTTTTTT
CDR3: CASSPAASTGELFF

V: TRBV4-1
D: .
J: TRBJ2-7
size: .
DNA: TGCGCCAGCAGCCAAGATAGAAGTACAGGATCCTACGAGCAGTACTTC
CDR3: CASSQDRSTGSYEQYF

V: TRBV9
D: TRBD2
J: TRBJ2-2
size: .
DNA: TGTGCCAGCAGCGTGAGCGGGGGGGCCTCCCGTACCGGGGAGCTGTTTTTT
CDR3: CASSVSGGASRTGELFF

V: TRBV5-1
D: .
J: TRBJ1-1
size: few
DNA: TGCGCCAGCAGCCCCTTTGGGGAGGGTGACACTGAAGCTTTCTTT
CDR3: CASSPFGEGDTEAFF

V: TRBV6-1
D: .
J: TRBJ1-4
size: .
DNA: TGTGCCAGCAGTGAAAGGGTCGGAGGGTATGGTGAAAAACTGTTTTTT
CDR3: CASSERVGGYGEKLFF

V: TRBV6-2/TRBV6-3
D: .
J: TRBJ1-5
size: few
DNA: TGTGCCAGCAGTTACCGCAGGGGTATCAAAGCAAATGATCAGCCCCAGCATTTT
CDR3: CASSYRRGIKANDQPQHF